Here is one TCR beta chain with its context. In the authors' methods: Nucleated cell number was recorded as an estimate derived from reference gene primer amplification. TCRdb's table, derived via immunoSEQ multiplex PCR, lists solely in-frame clones and lacks some. The DNA gave D and trimming, while V, J and clone size come from that table. The profile shows 45,000 to 50,000 clones, 83% of them singletons. The V gene's germline CDR1 is SGHAT and CDR2 FQNNGV. This CDR3 is built from 14 residues. V shed 3 bases and J shed 6 bases, with 12 bases lying between them. The source of the sample is a study of blood T cell repertoires in COVID-19. Background on the study: Sources were T cells, B-cell-depleted T cells, or PBMCs; the material itself was cDNA or gDNA.

V usage is TRBV11-2 and J usage is TRBJ2-1, with a weak D call TRBD2 (6 bases). Sequencing was carried out using peripheral blood. This TCR was sampled from a man aged 80 or over in a cohort sampled during active COVID-19. The chain's CDR3 is CASSLTGVINEQFF. CDR3 nucleotide sequence: TGTGCCAGCAGCTTGACGGGAGTTATCAATGAGCAGTTCTTC. The entire variable domain, with the rest obtained from reference TRBV11-2 and TRBJ2-1, is as follows: EAGVAQSPRYKIIEKRQSVAFWCNPISGHATLYWYQQILGQGPKLLIQFQNNGVVDDSQLPKDRFSAERLKGVDSTLKIQPAKLEDSAVYLCASSLTGVINEQFFGPGTRLTVL.